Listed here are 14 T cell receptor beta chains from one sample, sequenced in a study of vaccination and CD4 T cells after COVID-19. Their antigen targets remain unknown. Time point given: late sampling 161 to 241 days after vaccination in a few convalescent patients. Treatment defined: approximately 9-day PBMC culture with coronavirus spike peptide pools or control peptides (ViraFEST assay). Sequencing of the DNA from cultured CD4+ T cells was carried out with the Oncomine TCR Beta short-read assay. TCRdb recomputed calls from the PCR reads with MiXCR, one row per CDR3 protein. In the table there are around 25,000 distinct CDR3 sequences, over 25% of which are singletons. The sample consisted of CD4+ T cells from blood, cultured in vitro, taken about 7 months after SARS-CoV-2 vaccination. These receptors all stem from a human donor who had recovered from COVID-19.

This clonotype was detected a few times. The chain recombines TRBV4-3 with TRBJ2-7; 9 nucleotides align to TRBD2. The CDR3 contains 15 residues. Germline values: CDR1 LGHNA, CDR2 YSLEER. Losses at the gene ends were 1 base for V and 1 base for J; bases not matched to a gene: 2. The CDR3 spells CASSQALAGSYEQYF. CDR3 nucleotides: TGCGCCAGCAGCCAAGCGCTAGCGGGGTCCTACGAGCAGTACTTC.

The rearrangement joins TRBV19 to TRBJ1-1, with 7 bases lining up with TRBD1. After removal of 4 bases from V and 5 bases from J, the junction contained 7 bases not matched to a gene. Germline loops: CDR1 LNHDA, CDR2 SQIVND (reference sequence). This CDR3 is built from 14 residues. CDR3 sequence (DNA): TGTGCCAGTAGTACGGGCTGGGGACAGACTGAAGCTTTCTTT. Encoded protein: CASSTGWGQTEAFF.

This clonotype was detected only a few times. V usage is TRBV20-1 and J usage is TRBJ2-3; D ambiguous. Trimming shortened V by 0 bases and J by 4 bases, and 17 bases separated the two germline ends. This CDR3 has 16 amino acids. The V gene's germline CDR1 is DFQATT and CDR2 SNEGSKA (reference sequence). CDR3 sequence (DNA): TGCAGTGCTAGAGATCAGGCAGAGGATTACCCAGATACGCAGTATTTT. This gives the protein CSARDQAEDYPDTQYF.

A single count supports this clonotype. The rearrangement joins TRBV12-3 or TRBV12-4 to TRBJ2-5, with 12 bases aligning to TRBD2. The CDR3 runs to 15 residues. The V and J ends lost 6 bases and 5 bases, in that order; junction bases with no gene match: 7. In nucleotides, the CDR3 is TGTGCCAGCAGCCTGGGGACTAGCGGGTCGGAGACCCAGTACTTC. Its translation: CASSLGTSGSETQYF.

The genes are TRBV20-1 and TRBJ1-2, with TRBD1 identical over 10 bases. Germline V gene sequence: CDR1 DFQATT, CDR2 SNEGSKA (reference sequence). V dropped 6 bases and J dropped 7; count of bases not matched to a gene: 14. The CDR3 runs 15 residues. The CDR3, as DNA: TGCAGTGCCGAAATCACCGGGACAGGGGTCGGTGGCTACACCTTC. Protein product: CSAEITGTGVGGYTF.

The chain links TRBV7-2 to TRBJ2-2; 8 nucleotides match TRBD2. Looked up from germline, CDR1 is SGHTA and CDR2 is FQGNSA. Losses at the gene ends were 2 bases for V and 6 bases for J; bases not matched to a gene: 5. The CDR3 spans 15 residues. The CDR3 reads CASSLRAGDSGELFF. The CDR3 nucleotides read TGTGCCAGCAGCTTAAGAGCGGGAGATTCCGGGGAGCTGTTTTTT.

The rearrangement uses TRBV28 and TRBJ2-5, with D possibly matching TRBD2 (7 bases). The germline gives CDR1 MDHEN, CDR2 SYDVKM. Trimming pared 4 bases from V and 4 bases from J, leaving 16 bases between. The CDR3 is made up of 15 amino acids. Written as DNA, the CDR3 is TGTGCCAGCAGTTCCAGAAGGGGGGGTGGAGAGACCCAGTACTTC. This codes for CASSSRRGGGETQYF.

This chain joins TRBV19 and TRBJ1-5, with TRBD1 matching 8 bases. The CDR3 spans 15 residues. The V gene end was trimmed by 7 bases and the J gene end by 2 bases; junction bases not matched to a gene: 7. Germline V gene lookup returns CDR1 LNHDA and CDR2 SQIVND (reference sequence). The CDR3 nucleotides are TGTGCCAGTATTCCCGACAGGGGAGGCAATCAGCCCCAGCATTTT. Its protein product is CASIPDRGGNQPQHF.

The CDR3 loop reads CSARPRARSMNTEAFF. For the CDR3, the DNA is TGCAGTGCTAGACCACGGGCCCGAAGTATGAACACTGAAGCTTTCTTT. This chain connects TRBV20-1 to TRBJ1-1; D unclear. Trimming left V 2 bases short and J 0 bases short, with 16 bases between. The length of the CDR3 is 16 residues. From germline, CDR1 is DFQATT and CDR2 SNEGSKA (reference sequence).

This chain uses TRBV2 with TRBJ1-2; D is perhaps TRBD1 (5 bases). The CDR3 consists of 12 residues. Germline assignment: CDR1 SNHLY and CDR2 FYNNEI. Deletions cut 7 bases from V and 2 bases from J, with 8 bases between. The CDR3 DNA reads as TGTGCCAGCATGGCAGGGAACTATGGCTACACCTTC. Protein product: CASMAGNYGYTF.

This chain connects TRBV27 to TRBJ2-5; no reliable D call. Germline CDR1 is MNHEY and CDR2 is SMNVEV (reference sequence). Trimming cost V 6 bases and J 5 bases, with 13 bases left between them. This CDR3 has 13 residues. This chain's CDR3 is CASSPRSRETQYF. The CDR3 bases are TGTGCCAGCAGCCCCAGGAGTCGGGAGACCCAGTACTTC.

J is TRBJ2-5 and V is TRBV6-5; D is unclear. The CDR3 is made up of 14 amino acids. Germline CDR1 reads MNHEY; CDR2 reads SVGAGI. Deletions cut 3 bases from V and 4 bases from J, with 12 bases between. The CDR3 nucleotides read TGTGCCAGCAGTTATACCGACCCGTCAGAGACCCAGTACTTC. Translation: CASSYTDPSETQYF.

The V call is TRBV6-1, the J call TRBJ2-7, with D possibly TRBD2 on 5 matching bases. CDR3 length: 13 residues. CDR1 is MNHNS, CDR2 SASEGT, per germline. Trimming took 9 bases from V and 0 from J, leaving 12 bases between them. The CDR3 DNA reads TGTGCCAGTCGCGTGAGGGCCTCCTACGAGCAGTACTTC. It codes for CASRVRASYEQYF.

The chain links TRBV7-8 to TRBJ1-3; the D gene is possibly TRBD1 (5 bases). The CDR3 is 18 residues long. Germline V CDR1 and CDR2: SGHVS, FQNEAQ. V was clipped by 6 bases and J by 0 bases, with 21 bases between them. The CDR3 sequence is CASRRRRDGASSGNTIYF. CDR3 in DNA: TGTGCCAGCAGACGCCGAAGAGACGGGGCGAGCTCTGGAAACACCATATATTTT.